Sequencing of this TCR beta chain was carried out in a study of shared clonotypes between healthy human individuals. Points from the study as a whole: Clonotype sharing across four donors was observed for 5% to 6.5% of naive CD4 clonotypes. Rarefaction curves obtained for sorted subsets showed sequencing incomplete despite large depth. The represented genetic and exposure-history diversity was limited by the small number of donors.

Worth noting for this clone: Its target is unknown.

Clones were read by immunoSEQ multiplex PCR, and TCRdb kept only the in-frame ones, dropping some. The sample includes fewer than 3 million clones, less than 95% of them seen just once. This CDR3 is 12 amino acids long. The germline CDR1 and CDR2 sequences are SEHNR and FQNEAQ (reference sequence). Trimming cost V 1 base and J 8 bases, with 8 bases left between them. Sequenced input: naive CD4+ T cells from PBMCs. Subset given: CD45RA+ positively selected. The V call is TRBV7-9, the J call TRBJ1-2; D gene unclear. The clonotype originates from a man younger than 35 in good health. Some clones in this sample may be carry-over from other donors' samples. The CDR3 sequence: CASSLELRGYTF. The CDR3 DNA follows: TGTGCCAGCAGCTTAGAACTGAGGGGCTACACCTTC.